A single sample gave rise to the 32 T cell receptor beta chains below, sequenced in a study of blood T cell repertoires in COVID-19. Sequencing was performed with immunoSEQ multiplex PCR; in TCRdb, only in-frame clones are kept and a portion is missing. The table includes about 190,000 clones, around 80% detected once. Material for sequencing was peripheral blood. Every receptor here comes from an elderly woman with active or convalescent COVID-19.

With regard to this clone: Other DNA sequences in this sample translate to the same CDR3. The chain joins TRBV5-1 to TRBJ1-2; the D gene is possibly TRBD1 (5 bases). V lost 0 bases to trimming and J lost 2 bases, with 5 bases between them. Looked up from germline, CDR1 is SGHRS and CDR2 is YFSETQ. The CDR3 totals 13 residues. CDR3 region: CASSLGGNYGYTF. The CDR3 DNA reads TGCGCCAGCAGCTTGGGGGGCAACTATGGCTACACCTTC.

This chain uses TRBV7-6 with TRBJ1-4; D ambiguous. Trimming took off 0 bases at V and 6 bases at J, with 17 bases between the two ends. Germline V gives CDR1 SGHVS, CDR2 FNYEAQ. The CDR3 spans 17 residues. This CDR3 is CASSLALGGNGYEKLFF. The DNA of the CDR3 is TGTGCCAGCAGCTTAGCGTTGGGAGGGAACGGCTATGAAAAACTGTTTTTT.

The CDR3 DNA reads as TGTGCCAGCAGCGTAGCTGCGGGGGGTATGGAGACCCAGTACTTC. This encodes CASSVAAGGMETQYF. V is TRBV9 and J is TRBJ2-5; 8 nucleotides match TRBD2. The CDR3 extends over 15 amino acids. The junction had 6 bases not matched to a gene; V was cut back by 0 bases and J by 5 bases. Germline-derived CDR1 and CDR2 are SGDLS and YYNGEE.

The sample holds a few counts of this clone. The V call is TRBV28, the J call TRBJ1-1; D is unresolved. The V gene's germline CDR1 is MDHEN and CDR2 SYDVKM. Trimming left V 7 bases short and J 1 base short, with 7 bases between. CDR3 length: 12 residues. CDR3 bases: TGTGCCAGCAAAGGAGGGAACACTGAAGCTTTCTTT. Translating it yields CASKGGNTEAFF.

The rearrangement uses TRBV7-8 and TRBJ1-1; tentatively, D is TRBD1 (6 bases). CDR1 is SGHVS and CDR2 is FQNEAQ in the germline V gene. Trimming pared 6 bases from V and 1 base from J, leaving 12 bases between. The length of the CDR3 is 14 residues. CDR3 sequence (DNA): TGTGCCAGCAGGGCGGGGGGGCGGAACACTGAAGCTTTCTTT. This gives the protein CASRAGGRNTEAFF.

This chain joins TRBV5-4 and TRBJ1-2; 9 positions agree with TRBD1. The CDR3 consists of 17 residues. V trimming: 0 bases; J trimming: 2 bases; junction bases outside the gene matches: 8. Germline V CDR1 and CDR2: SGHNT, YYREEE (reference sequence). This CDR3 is CASSLGQGVVLNYGYTF. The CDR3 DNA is TGTGCCAGCAGCTTGGGACAGGGGGTAGTCTTGAACTATGGCTACACCTTC.

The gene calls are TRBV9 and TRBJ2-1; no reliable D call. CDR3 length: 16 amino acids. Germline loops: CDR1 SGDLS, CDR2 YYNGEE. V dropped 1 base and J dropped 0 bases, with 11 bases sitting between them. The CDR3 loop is CASSVTQTNSYNEQFF. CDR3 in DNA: TGTGCCAGCAGCGTAACACAGACCAACTCCTACAATGAGCAGTTCTTC. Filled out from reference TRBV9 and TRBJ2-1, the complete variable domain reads DSGVTQTPKHLITATGQRVTLRCSPRSGDLSVYWYQQSLDQGLQFLIQYYNGEERAKGNILERFSAQQFPDLHSELNLSSLELGDSALYFCASSVTQTNSYNEQFFGPGTRLTVL.

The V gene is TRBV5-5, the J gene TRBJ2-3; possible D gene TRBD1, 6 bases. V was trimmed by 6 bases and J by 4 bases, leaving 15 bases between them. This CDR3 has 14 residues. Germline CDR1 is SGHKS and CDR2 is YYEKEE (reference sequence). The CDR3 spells CASTRTANPDTQYF. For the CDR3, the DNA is TGTGCCAGCACTAGGACAGCGAATCCAGATACGCAGTATTTT.

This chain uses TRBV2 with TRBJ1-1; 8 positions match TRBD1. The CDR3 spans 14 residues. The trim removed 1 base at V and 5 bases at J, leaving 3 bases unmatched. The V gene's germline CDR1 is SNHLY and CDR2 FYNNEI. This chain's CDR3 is CASSEGRGLTEAFF. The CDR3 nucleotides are TGTGCCAGCAGTGAAGGCAGGGGGCTGACTGAAGCTTTCTTT.

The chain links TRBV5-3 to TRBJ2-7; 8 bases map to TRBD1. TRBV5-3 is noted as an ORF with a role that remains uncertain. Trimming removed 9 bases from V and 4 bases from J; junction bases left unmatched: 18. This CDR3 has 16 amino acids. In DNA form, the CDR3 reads TGTGCCACTGGGACAGGTGGAAGGGCGCGAACATACGAGCAGTACTTC. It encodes CATGTGGRARTYEQYF.

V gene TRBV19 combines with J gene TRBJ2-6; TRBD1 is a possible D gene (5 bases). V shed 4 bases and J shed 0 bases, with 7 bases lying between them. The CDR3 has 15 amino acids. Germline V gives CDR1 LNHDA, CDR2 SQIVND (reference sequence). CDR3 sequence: CASSTGYSGANVLTF. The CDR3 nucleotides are TGTGCCAGTAGTACAGGGTACTCTGGGGCCAACGTCCTGACTTTC.

CDR3: CASRYRGGYTF. The DNA for the CDR3 is TGTGCCAGCAGGTACAGGGGGGGCTACACCTTC. The chain employs TRBV3-1 (or the pseudogene TRBV3-2) and TRBJ1-2; 8 bases line up with TRBD1. Germline CDR1 is LGHDT and CDR2 is YNNKEL (reference sequence). The length of the CDR3 is 11 residues. With V trimmed by 6 bases and J by 8 bases, 2 bases remained unmatched.

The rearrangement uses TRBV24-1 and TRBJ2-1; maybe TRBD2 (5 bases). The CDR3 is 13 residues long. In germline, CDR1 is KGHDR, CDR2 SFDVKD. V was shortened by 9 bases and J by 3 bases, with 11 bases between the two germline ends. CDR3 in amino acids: CATSPGFYNEQFF. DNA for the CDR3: TGTGCCACCTCCCCGGGGTTCTACAATGAGCAGTTCTTC.

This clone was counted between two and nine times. The CDR3 is CASSLGAVSEKLFF. In DNA, the CDR3 is TGTGCCAGCAGCTTGGGGGCGGTGTCTGAAAAACTGTTTTTT. This rearrangement joins TRBV7-6 to TRBJ1-4, with a possible D match to TRBD1 (6 bases). Germline-derived CDR1 and CDR2 are SGHVS and FNYEAQ. The length of the CDR3 is 14 residues. With 3 bases removed from V and 7 bases from J, the gap between germline ends came to 12 bases.

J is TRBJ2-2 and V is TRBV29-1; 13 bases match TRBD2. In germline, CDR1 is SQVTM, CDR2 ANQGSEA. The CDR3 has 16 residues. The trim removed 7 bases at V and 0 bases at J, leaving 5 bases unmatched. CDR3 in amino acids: CSAGTSGITNTGELFF. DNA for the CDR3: TGCAGCGCAGGGACTAGCGGGATTACGAACACCGGGGAGCTGTTTTTT.

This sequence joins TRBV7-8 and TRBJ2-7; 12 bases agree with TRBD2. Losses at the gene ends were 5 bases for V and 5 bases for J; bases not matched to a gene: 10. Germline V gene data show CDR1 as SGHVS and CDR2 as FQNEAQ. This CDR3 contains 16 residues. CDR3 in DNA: TGTGCCAGCAGCCGAGGCACGGGACTAGCGGGCCACGAGCAGTACTTC. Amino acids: CASSRGTGLAGHEQYF.

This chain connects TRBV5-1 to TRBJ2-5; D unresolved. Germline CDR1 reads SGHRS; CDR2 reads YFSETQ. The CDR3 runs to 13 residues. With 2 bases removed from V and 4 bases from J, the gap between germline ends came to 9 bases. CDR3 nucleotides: TGCGCCAGCAGCTTTGAGGCTAGAGAGACCCAGTACTTC. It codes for CASSFEARETQYF.

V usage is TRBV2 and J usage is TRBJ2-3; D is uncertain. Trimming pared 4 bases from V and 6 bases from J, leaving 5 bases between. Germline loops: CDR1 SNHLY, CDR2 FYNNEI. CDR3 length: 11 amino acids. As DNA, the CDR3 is TGTGCCAGCAGTGCCGAGGATACGCAGTATTTT. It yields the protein CASSAEDTQYF.

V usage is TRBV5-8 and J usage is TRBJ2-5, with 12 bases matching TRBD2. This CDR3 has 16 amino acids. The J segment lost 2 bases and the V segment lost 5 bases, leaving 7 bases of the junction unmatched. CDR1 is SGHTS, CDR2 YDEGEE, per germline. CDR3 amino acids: CASSRTSGALQETQYF. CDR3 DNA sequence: TGTGCCAGCAGTCGGACTAGCGGGGCATTACAAGAGACCCAGTACTTC.

CDR3 in amino acids: CASSPTGGNNSPLHF. In nucleotides, the CDR3 is TGTGCCAGCAGCCCCACTGGGGGGAATAATTCACCCCTCCACTTT. The chain employs TRBV9 and TRBJ1-6; TRBD1 is a possible D gene (5 bases). The length of the CDR3 is 15 residues. Germline CDR1 reads SGDLS; CDR2 reads YYNGEE. The V end lost 4 bases, the J end lost 5 bases, and 13 bases lay between the germline ends. Combining the CDR3 with reference TRBV9 and TRBJ1-6 gives the whole variable domain DSGVTQTPKHLITATGQRVTLRCSPRSGDLSVYWYQQSLDQGLQFLIQYYNGEERAKGNILERFSAQQFPDLHSELNLSSLELGDSALYFCASSPTGGNNSPLHFGNGTRLTVT.

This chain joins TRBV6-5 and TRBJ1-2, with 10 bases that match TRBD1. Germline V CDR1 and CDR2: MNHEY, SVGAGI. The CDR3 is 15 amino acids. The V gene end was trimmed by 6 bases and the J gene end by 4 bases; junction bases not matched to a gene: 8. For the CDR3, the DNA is TGTGCCAGCAGCCACCAGGGGACAGGGGCCTATGGCTACACCTTC. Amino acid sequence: CASSHQGTGAYGYTF.

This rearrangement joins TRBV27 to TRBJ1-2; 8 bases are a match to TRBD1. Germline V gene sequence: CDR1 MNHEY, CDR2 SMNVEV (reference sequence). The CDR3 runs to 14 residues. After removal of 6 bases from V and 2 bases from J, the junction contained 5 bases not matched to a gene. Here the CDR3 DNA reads TGTGCCAGCAGGATAAGACAGGGGAACTATGGCTACACCTTC. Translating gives CASRIRQGNYGYTF.

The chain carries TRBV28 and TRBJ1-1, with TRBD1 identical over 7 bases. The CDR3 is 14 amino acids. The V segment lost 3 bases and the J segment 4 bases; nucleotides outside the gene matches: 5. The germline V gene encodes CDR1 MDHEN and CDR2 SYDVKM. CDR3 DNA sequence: TGTGCCAGCAGTTTGACAGGGTTGGGCACTGAAGCTTTCTTT. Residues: CASSLTGLGTEAFF.

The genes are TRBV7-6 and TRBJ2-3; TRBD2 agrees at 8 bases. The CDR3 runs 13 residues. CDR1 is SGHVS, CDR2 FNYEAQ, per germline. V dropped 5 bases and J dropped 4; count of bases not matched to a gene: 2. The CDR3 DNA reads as TGTGCCAGCAGCCGGACTAGCTCAGATACGCAGTATTTT. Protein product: CASSRTSSDTQYF.

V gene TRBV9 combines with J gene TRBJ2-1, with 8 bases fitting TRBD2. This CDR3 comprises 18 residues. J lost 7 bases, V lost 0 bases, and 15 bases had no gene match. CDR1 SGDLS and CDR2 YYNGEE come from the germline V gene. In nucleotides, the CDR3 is TGTGCCAGCAGCGTAGAAGAAGCGGGGGCCGGCGGGGGGAATGAGCAGTTCTTC. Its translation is CASSVEEAGAGGGNEQFF.

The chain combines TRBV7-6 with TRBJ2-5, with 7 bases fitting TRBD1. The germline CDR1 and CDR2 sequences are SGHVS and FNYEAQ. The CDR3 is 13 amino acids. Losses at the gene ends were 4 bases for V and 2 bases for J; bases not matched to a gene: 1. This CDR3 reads CASSWGQQETQYF. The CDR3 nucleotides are TGTGCCAGCAGCTGGGGACAGCAAGAGACCCAGTACTTC.

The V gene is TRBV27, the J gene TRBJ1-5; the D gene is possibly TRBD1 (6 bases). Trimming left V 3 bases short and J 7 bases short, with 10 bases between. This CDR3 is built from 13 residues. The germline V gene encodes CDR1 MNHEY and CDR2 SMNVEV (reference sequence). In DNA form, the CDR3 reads TGTGCCAGCAGTTTTCAGGGGCAACAGCCCCAGCATTTT. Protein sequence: CASSFQGQQPQHF.

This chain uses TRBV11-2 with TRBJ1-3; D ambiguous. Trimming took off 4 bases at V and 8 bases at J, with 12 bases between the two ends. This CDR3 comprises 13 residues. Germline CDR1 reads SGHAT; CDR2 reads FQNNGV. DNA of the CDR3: TGTGCCAGCAGCTATCCGGCGGGTCACACCATATATTTT. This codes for CASSYPAGHTIYF.

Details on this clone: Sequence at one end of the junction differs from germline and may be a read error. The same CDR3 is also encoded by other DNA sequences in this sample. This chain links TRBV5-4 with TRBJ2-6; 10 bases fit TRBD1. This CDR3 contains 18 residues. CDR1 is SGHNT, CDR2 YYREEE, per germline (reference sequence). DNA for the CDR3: TGTGCCAGCAGCTCAACCGGGACAGGGGCGAATGGGGCCAACGTCCTAACTTTC. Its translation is CASSSTGTGANGANVLTF. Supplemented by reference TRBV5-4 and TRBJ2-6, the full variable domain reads ETGVTQSPTHLIKTRGQQVTLRCSSQSGHNTVSWYQQALGQGPQFIFQYYREEENGRGNFPPRFSGLQFPNYSSELNVNALELDDSALYLCASSSTGTGANGANVLTFGAGSRLTVL.

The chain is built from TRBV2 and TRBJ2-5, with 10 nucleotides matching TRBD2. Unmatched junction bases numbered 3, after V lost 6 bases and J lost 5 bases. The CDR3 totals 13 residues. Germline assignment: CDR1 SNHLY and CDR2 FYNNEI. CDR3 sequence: CASRLAGWETQYF. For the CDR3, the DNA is TGTGCCAGCAGACTAGCGGGGTGGGAGACCCAGTACTTC.

The CDR3 DNA sequence: TGTGCCAGCAGTCTTTTCGGGGTTTCCGGGGGGCCTCCTAGCACAGATACGCAGTATTTT. Its protein product is CASSLFGVSGGPPSTDTQYF. The chain employs TRBV27 and TRBJ2-3, with D possibly being TRBD2 (7 bases). V was pared by 5 bases and J by 0 bases, with 27 bases between. Per the germline V gene, CDR1 is MNHEY and CDR2 is SMNVEV (reference sequence). The length of the CDR3 is 20 residues.

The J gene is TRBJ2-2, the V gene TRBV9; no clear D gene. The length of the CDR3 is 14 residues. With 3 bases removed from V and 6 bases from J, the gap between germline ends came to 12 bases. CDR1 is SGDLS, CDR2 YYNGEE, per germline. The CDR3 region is CASSARGQAGELFF. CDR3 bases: TGTGCCAGCAGCGCCCGCGGTCAAGCCGGGGAGCTGTTTTTT.